This entry describes one T cell receptor beta chain. Its antigen target is currently unknown. Base qualities are not provided; no much larger clone lies one nucleotide away. Within the sample, other DNA sequences also encode this same CDR3. There are 13 amino acids in the CDR3, from cysteine to phenylalanine inclusive. The read is trimmed to its CDR3 DNA, 39 bases read in frame from base 1. V is pared back by 6 bases and J by 1 base, with 9 bases lying between the germline termini. CDR1 and CDR2 were assigned from the germline V gene as KGHSH and LQKENI. The donors were healthy, HIV-negative adults who had no recently reported acute infections or vaccinations. Only Caucasian adults living in Nashville, Tennessee, USA were represented among the donors. CD4+ T cells were enriched through magnetic negative selection, after which naive cells were positively selected on CD45RA and the remaining negative fraction served as the memory subset. Blood was obtained by leukapheresis, after which PBMCs were separated by Ficoll-Histopaque density gradient centrifugation and cryopreserved in liquid nitrogen vapor phase. Analytical flow cytometry was used to check the purity and quantity of each magnetically sorted T cell population. Genomic DNA was isolated from each sorted fraction and quantified by UV absorbance on a Nanodrop 2000c.

TCR CDR3 regions were amplified from genomic DNA by multiplex PCR using the deep immunoSEQ assay. Extracted genomic DNA from each cell subset was distributed evenly across all wells of several immunoSEQ 96-well plates, and each plate was treated as a replicate. For sorted subsets, approximately 190 ng genomic DNA, equal to 30,000 to 35,000 T cell genomes, was loaded into each replicate PCR. Purified libraries were quantified with a Qubit 3.0 fluorometer, sized on a Bioanalyzer 2100, and re-quantified with the KAPA Library Quantification kit. Each immunoSEQ 96-well plate was sequenced on its own single-read 150-cycle Illumina NextSeq 550 flow cell. From the authors' description of their analysis: Because the immunoSEQ output held only junctional sequences and lacked quality scores, the filtering could not match the filtering applied to full-length reads. To assign V/J genes and CDR3, sequences were annotated using PyIR, a Python wrapper for IgBLAST v1.9, with IMGT germline references. Any read was removed if the V/J assignment was weak (E-value above 1e-6), the CDR3 was missing, or the read contained stop codons, out-of-frame junctions, or ambiguous translated residues. V3J clonotypes were defined as sequences sharing the same inferred V gene, J gene, and CDR3 amino acid sequence. To compute the percentage overlap between repertoires, the number of shared unique clonotypes was divided by the size of the smaller repertoire. Three approaches were used to assess repertoire richness: RTK rarefaction, the Chao1 estimator, and Recon v2.1 estimates of unobserved clonotypes. OLGA was used to compute generation probabilities for all TCRbeta clonotypes that the gDNA method yielded from several donors. Sourced from immuneACCESS, this table was stored by TCRdb with only in-frame sequences that have V and J called. A share of the clones is absent; for the studies checked, an unresolved V gene accounts for under half, and the remainder has no known explanation. That table gives V, J and clone size, and the DNA gave D and trimming. This sample has about 2.3 million clones in its table, and under 95% of those were observed once. The top ten constitute about 0.41% of the sample.

The data derive from a study of shared clonotypes between healthy human individuals (dated by TCRdb to the early 2020s). In the study overall: A few men and a couple of women, aged 18 to 49 years, made up the cohort. Per donor, leukapheresis produced somewhere between about 0.94 and 9.5 billion PBMCs. The study deeply sequenced blood TCR repertoires of several healthy adults to estimate repertoire size and the extent of clonotype sharing between individuals. Per donor, three plates each were used for CD4 naive and CD4 memory, two for CD8 naive, and one for CD8 memory. To increase sequencing depth and limit assay-specific biases, TCR repertoire library preparation and sequencing were carried out by different laboratories using diverse techniques.

Here is what the overall study found, with its caveats: Pairwise subsampling led to the expectation that sequencing depth would affect the degree of clonotype sharing among donors. Sampling was limited to blood, and TCR repertoires in tissue likely differ from TCR repertoires in blood. Because the study included a small number of donors, the genetic and exposure-history diversity represented was limited. Incomplete sequencing was indicated by rarefaction of sorted-subset datasets, despite the large sequencing depth. Compared with non-shared clonotypes, the clonotypes found in all four sorted-subset donors had higher generation probabilities. Naive subsets generally had larger estimated clonotype richness than memory subsets. Across several donors, roughly 5% of naive CD4, approximately 3.6% of naive CD8, roughly 2.3% of memory CD4, and approximately 0.4% of memory CD8 clonotypes were shared.

The sample was naive CD4+ T cells from PBMCs. Reading the label with the study, this specimen's cell subset or site is: CD45RA+ positively selected. This receptor was identified in a man aged 18 to 30 in good health. Some clones in this sample may be carry-over from other donors' samples. The sequence links TRBV18 to TRBJ1-1, with TRBD1 tentatively as D gene (5 bases match). The bases are TGTGCCAGCTCCCAAGACAGGAACACTGAAGCTTTCTTT. It translates to CASSQDRNTEAFF.